The sequence of this T cell receptor (beta chain) was determined in a study of blood T cell repertoires in COVID-19. Study at large: In each case, the material was cDNA or gDNA derived from T cells, B-cell-depleted T cells, or PBMCs.

Of note for this clone: Other DNA sequences within the sample encode an identical CDR3.

In the source study's methods: For nucleated cells, counts were estimated from reference gene primer amplification. The table came from immunoSEQ multiplex PCR; TCRdb's copy has only in-frame clones and leaves some out. V and J calls and clone size follow that table, whereas D and trimming were derived from the DNA. The sample lists 300,000 to 350,000 clones; 75% to 90% were seen once. Participants' reported clinical history set cohort assignment. Input material: PBMCs or T cells enriched from blood (not recorded which). The clonotype comes from a man aged 25-45 years who had recovered from COVID-19.

CDR3 region: CASSQDYRGGGYTF. CDR3 coding DNA: TGTGCCAGCAGCCAAGACTACAGGGGTGGTGGCTACACCTTC. The rearrangement uses TRBV3-1 (or the pseudogene TRBV3-2) and TRBJ1-2, with 7 positions matching TRBD1. The CDR3 spans 14 residues. J lost 7 bases, V lost 0 bases, and 5 bases had no gene match. Looked up from germline, CDR1 is LGHDT and CDR2 is YNNKEL (reference sequence).